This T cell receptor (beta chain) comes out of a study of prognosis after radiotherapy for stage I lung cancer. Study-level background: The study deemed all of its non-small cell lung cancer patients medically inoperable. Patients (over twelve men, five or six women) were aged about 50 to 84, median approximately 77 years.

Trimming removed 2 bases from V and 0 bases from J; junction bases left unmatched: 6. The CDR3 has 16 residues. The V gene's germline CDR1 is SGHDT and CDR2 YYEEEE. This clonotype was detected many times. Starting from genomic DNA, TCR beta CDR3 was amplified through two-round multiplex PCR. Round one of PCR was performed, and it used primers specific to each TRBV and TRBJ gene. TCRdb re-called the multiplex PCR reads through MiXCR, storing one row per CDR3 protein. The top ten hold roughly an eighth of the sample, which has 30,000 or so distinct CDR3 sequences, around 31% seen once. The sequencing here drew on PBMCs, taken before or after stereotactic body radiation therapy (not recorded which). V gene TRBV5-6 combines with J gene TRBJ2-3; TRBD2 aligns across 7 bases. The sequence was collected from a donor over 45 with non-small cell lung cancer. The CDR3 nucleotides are TGTGCCAGCAGCTTTTTACTAGCGAGAAGCACAGATACGCAGTATTTT. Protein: CASSFLLARSTDTQYF.